This T cell receptor (beta chain) was profiled in a study of tumor-infiltrating lymphocytes in primary liver carcinoma. Study-level background: Enrolled patients were male and female, aged 30 to 69 years.

This clonotype was counted many times. Its antigen is unidentified. Between roughly 20 and 32 mg of unsorted bulk tissue served as the source from which RNA and DNA were co-extracted. Surgical resection treated primary liver carcinoma in the patients. Every single tumor sample held over 75% viable tumor cells. Total RNA amounting to 500 ng was the source from which TCR beta cDNA was made with a constant-region primer. A slightly modified ARM-PCR protocol with three nested multiplex PCR rounds produced these TCR beta libraries. Primers for the first two PCR rounds were TRBV1-TRBV30 forward primers and a C-beta reverse primer (approximately 10 cycles per round). TCRdb passed the multiplex PCR reads through MiXCR, listing each CDR3 protein once. The sample lists tens of thousands of distinct CDR3 sequences, 73% occurring once. The CDR3 extends over 13 amino acids. Trimming removed 4 bases at V and 5 bases at J, with 8 bases between. Germline lookup yields CDR1 SNHLY and CDR2 FYNNEI.

Study observations and caveats: Only about 8-25% of top clones occurred in every one of the five tumor regions.

The chain is built from TRBV2 and TRBJ1-4; D uncertain. Input material: liver tumor tissue from sampling region 2. Stated subset: tumor region T2, inferior pole. The TCR comes from a man aged 40-49 years with primary liver carcinoma and hepatitis B virus infection. The CDR3 region has the DNA TGTGCCAGCAGTGGAGTAGAGAATGAAAAACTGTTTTTT. Residues: CASSGVENEKLFF.